This passage covers 9 T cell receptor beta chains from one sample sequenced in a study of T cells in Graves' hyperthyroidism and ophthalmopathy. Amplification of TCR beta CDR3 regions was performed using RNA transcripts as template. A set of HTBI primers served as the primers for a first-round RT-PCR of the TCR CDR3. TCRdb redid the calling of the multiplex PCR reads with MiXCR, one entry per CDR3 protein. The repertoire includes hundreds of thousands of distinct CDR3 sequences, 14% to 15% of them detected once, and roughly 4.3% sits in the top ten. The sequenced sample consisted of blood. These receptors all come from a woman aged 35 to 49 with Graves' ophthalmopathy.

This clonotype was counted at least ten times. CDR3 nucleotide sequence: TGTGCCAGCAGTCCGGACAGACTCAATCAGCCCCAGCATTTT. This sequence encodes CASSPDRLNQPQHF. This chain links TRBV12-3 or TRBV12-4 with TRBJ1-5, with a weak D call TRBD1 (6 bases). CDR3 length: 14 residues. Trimming took off 5 bases at V and 3 bases at J, with 11 bases between the two ends.

This clonotype was detected only a few times. V is TRBV19 and J is TRBJ2-7, with 7 bases matching TRBD2. CDR3 size: 15 residues. Germline V gene data show CDR1 as LNHDA and CDR2 as SQIVND (reference sequence). V shed 3 bases, J shed 0 bases, and the junction held 5 bases outside the gene matches. In nucleotides, the CDR3 is TGTGCCAGTAGTATCGGGACTACCCCCTCCTACGAGCAGTACTTC. Its protein is CASSIGTTPSYEQYF. The full variable domain, completed using reference TRBV19 and TRBJ2-7, is DGGITQSPKYLFRKEGQNVTLSCEQNLNHDAMYWYRQDPGQGLRLIYYSQIVNDFQKGDIAEGYSVSREKKESFPLTVTSAQKNPTAFYLCASSIGTTPSYEQYFGPGTRLTVT.

This clonotype was counted between two and nine times. This rearrangement joins TRBV24-1 to TRBJ2-7, with 8 bases aligning to TRBD2. Trimming took 7 bases from V and 5 from J; bases not matched to a gene: 9. Germline V gene lookup returns CDR1 KGHDR and CDR2 SFDVKD. The CDR3 spans 14 residues. The DNA for the CDR3 is TGTGCCACCAGCCCGAGCGGGAGCTTCAACGAGCAGTACTTC. Its translation is CATSPSGSFNEQYF.

This clonotype was recorded at least ten times. This chain links TRBV6-1 with TRBJ2-5, with 9 bases aligning to TRBD2. Germline V gives CDR1 MNHNS, CDR2 SASEGT. Germline trimming cut 9 bases from V and 0 bases from J; bases unmatched to any gene: 14. This CDR3 has 17 amino acids. This chain's CDR3 is CASSGGTSTFNQETQYF. CDR3 bases: TGTGCCAGTTCCGGGGGGACTAGCACCTTCAACCAAGAGACCCAGTACTTC.

The sample holds a few counts of this clonotype. The chain uses TRBV10-3 and TRBJ2-5, with D uncertain. Trimming shortened V by 10 bases and J by 0 bases, and 9 bases separated the two germline ends. This CDR3 is 12 amino acids long. The V gene's germline CDR1 is ENHRY and CDR2 SYGVKD. As DNA, the CDR3 is TGTGCCACCGCAAGGGACCAAGAGACCCAGTACTTC. Protein product: CATARDQETQYF.

This clonotype appeared many times. V usage is TRBV30 and J usage is TRBJ2-7, with a possible D match to TRBD2 (6 bases). The germline V gene has CDR1 GTSNPN and CDR2 SVGIG (reference sequence). This CDR3 contains 14 residues. V lost 3 bases and J lost 3, with 15 bases in between. The CDR3 bases are TGTGCCTGGAGACGAAGGGGAGGTATCTACGAGCAGTACTTC. Translating gives CAWRRRGGIYEQYF.

The chain has TRBV20-1 and TRBJ2-5; D is uncertain. Germline CDR1 DFQATT, CDR2 SNEGSKA (reference sequence). This CDR3 has 13 residues. Trimming cost V 4 bases and J 2 bases, with 11 bases left between them. In DNA, the CDR3 is TGCAGTGCTACTCGGGCCACACAAGAGACCCAGTACTTC. Residues: CSATRATQETQYF.

V usage is TRBV3-1 and J usage is TRBJ1-1, with 10 bases matching TRBD1. The germline CDR1 and CDR2 sequences are LGHDT and YNNKEL (reference sequence). After removal of 6 bases from V and 8 bases from J, the junction contained 6 bases not matched to a gene. The CDR3 sequence is 13 residues long. The CDR3 DNA reads TGTGCCAGCAGTCAGACAGGGGGCGCGGAAGCTTTCTTT. Amino acid sequence: CASSQTGGAEAFF.

This chain links TRBV27 with TRBJ2-7, with a weak D call TRBD2 (6 bases). V lost 2 bases, J lost 6 bases, and 14 bases lay in between. Germline values: CDR1 MNHEY, CDR2 SMNVEV (reference sequence). The CDR3 length is 14 residues. CDR3 nucleotide sequence: TGTGCCAGCAGTTTAGATAGCGGACTCGCCGAGCAGTACTTC. Residues: CASSLDSGLAEQYF.